The T cell receptor (beta chain) under discussion was sequenced for a study of graft-versus-host responses after intestinal transplantation. Looking at the study overall: After anti-thymocyte globulin induction, recipients took tacrolimus and steroids for two to three years.

The germline gives CDR1 SEHNR, CDR2 FQNEAQ (reference sequence). The V gene lost 7 bases and the J gene lost 4 bases, with 25 bases spanning the gap. CDR3 length equals 17 residues. The assay was immunoSEQ multiplex PCR, and TCRdb's table has in-frame clones only and misses some. Counted here are over 85,000 clones, 91% occurring once; the ten biggest clones make up about 0.18%. A word on this clone: The antigen remains unidentified.

Broader study findings: Researchers found GvH clones in recipient marrow, and some showed up first in ileum or blood. Declines in HvG clones occurring early post-transplant were associated with peak circulating GvH clone levels.

The chain joins TRBV7-9 to TRBJ1-1; perhaps TRBD1 as D (5 bases). The sequence derives from a human donor who was the organ donor for an intestinal transplant. The sequences come from unstimulated CD4+ T cells sorted from spleen or lymph node cells, collected before transplant. CDR3 in amino acids: CASTRRLAGPGGTEAFF. The CDR3 DNA sequence: TGTGCCAGCACCCGACGCCTAGCGGGGCCGGGGGGCACTGAAGCTTTCTTT.